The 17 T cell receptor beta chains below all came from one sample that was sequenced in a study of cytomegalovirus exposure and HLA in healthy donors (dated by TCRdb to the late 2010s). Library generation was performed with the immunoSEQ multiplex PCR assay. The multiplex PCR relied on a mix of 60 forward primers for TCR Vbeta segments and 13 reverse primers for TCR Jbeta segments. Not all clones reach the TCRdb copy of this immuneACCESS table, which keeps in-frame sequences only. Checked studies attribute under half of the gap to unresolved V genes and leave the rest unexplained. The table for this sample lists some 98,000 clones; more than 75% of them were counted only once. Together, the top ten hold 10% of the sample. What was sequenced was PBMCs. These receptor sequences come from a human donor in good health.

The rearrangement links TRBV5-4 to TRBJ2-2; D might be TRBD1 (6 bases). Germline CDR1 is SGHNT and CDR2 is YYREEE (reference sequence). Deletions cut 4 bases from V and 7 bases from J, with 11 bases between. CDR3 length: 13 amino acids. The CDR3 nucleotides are TGTGCCAGCAGCATACAGGGTAACGGGGAGCTGTTTTTT. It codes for CASSIQGNGELFF.

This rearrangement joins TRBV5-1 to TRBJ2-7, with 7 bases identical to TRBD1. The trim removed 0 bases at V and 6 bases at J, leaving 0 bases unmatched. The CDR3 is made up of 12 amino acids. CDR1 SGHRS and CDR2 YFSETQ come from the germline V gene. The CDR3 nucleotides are TGCGCCAGCAGCTTGGCAGGGGGCGAGCAGTACTTC. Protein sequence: CASSLAGGEQYF.

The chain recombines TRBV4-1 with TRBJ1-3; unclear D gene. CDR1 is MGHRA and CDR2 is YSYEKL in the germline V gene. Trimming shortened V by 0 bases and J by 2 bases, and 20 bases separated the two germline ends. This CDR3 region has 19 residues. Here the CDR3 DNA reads TGCGCCAGCAGCCAAGAAGCGGAGAAGAGGTTCAGGACTGGAAACACCATATATTTT. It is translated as CASSQEAEKRFRTGNTIYF.

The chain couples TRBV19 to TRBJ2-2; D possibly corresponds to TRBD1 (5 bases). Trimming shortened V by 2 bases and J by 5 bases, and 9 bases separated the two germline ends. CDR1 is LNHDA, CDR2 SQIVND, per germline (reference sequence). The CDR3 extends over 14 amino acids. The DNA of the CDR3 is TGTGCCAGTAGTATACAGGGTTCGACCGGGGAGCTGTTTTTT. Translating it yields CASSIQGSTGELFF.

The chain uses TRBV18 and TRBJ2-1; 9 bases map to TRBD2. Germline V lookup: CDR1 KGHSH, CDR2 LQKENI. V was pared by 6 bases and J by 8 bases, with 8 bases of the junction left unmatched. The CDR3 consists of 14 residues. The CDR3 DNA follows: TGTGCCAGCTCCCCATTGCTAGCGGGGTATGAGCAGTTCTTC. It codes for CASSPLLAGYEQFF.

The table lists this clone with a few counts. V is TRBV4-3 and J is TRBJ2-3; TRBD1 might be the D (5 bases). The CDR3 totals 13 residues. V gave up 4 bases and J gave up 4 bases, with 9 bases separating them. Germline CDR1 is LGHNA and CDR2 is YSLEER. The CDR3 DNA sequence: TGCGCCAGCAGCCCAGGGTTCGCAGATACGCAGTATTTT. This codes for CASSPGFADTQYF.

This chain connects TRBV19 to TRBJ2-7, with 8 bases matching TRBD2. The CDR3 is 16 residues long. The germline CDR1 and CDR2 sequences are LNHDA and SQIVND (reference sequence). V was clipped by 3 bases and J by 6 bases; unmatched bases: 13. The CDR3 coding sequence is TGTGCCAGTAGTATCCGCTTTGGGGTAGCGGGGATCGAGCAGTACTTC. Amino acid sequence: CASSIRFGVAGIEQYF.

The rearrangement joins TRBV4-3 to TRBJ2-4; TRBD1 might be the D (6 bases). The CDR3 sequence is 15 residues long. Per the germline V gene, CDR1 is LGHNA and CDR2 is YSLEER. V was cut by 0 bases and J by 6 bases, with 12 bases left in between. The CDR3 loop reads CASSQDPLQGNIQYF. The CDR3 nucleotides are TGCGCCAGCAGCCAAGACCCCCTACAGGGAAACATTCAGTACTTC.

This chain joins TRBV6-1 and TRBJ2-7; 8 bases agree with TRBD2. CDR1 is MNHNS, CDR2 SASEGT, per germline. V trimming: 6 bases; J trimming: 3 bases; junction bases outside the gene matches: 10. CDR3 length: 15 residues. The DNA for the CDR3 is TGTGCCAGCAGGACCATAAGCGGGAGAGGCTACGAGCAGTACTTC. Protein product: CASRTISGRGYEQYF.

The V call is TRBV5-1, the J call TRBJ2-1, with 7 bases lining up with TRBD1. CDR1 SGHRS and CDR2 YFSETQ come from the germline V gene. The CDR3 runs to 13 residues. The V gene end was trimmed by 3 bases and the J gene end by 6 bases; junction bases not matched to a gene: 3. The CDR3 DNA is TGCGCCAGCAGCTGGGGGACAGTCAATGAGCAGTTCTTC. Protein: CASSWGTVNEQFF.

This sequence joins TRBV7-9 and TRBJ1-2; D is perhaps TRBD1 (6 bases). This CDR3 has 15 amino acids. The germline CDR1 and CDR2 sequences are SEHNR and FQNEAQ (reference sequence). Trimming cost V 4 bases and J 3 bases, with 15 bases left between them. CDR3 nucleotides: TGTGCCAGCAGCTCCCGGGACAAACTACACTATGGCTACACCTTC. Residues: CASSSRDKLHYGYTF.

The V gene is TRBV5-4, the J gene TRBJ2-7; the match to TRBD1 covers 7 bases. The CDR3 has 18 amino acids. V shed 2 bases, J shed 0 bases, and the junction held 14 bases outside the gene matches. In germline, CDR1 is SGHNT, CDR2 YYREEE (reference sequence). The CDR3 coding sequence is TGTGCCAGCAGCTTTCCTGACCGAAGACAGGGAAGCTCCTACGAGCAGTACTTC. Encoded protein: CASSFPDRRQGSSYEQYF. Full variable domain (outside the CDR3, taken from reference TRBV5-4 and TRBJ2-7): ETGVTQSPTHLIKTRGQQVTLRCSSQSGHNTVSWYQQALGQGPQFIFQYYREEENGRGNFPPRFSGLQFPNYSSELNVNALELDDSALYLCASSFPDRRQGSSYEQYFGPGTRLTVT.

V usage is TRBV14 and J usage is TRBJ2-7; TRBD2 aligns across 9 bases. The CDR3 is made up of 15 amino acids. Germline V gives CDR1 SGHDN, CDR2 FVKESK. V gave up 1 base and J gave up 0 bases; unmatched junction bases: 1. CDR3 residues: CASSQGLAVSYEQYF. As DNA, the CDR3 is TGTGCCAGCAGCCAAGGACTAGCGGTCTCCTACGAGCAGTACTTC.

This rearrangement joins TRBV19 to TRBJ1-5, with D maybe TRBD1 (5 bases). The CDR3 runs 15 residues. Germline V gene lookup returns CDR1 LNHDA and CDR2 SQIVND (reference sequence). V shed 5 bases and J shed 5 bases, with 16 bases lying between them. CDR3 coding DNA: TGTGCCAGTAGTCCGCCAGGGTCTTTCGATCAGCCCCAGCATTTT. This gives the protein CASSPPGSFDQPQHF.

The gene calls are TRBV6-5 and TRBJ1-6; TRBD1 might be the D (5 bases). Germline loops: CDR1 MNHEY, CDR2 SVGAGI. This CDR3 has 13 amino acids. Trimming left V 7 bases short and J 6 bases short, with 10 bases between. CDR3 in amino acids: CASKAGINSPLHF. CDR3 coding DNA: TGTGCCAGCAAGGCAGGGATTAATTCACCCCTCCACTTT.

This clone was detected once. The CDR3: CASSLLTGSQPQHF. The DNA for the CDR3 is TGTGCCAGCAGCTTGTTGACAGGGAGTCAGCCCCAGCATTTT. The rearrangement links TRBV5-5 to TRBJ1-5; 7 nucleotides align to TRBD1. Germline V gene data show CDR1 as SGHKS and CDR2 as YYEKEE (reference sequence). Unmatched junction bases numbered 4, after V lost 1 base and J lost 6 bases. The CDR3 extends over 14 amino acids.

CDR3 amino acids: CASSLSLAGGTTDTQYF. CDR3 DNA sequence: TGTGCCAGCAGCTTATCGTTAGCGGGGGGGACCACAGATACGCAGTATTTT. J is TRBJ2-3 and V is TRBV7-2; 11 bases match TRBD2. CDR1 and CDR2 (germline): SGHTA, FQGNSA. This CDR3 comprises 17 residues. The ends lost 2 bases at V and 2 bases at J; junction bases unmatched: 6.